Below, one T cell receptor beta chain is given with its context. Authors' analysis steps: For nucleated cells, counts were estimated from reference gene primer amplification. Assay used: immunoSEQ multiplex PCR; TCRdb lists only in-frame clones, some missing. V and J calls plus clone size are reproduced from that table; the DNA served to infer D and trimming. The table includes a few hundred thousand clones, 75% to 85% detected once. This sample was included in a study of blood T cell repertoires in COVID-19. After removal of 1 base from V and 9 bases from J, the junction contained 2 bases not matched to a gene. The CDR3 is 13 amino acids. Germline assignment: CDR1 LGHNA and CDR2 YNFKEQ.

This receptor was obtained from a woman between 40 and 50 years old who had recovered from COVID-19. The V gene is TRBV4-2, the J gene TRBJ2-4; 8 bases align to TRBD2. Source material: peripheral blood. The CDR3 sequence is CASSQVGGGIQYF. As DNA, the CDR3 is TGTGCCAGCAGCCAAGTCGGGGGGGGCATTCAGTACTTC.